This passage covers 22 T cell receptor beta chains from one sample sequenced in a study of OX40 agonist ivuxolimab in advanced cancers. Sequencing used immunoSEQ multiplex PCR; TCRdb keeps in-frame clones, though not all of them. In the table there are about 19,000 clones, nearly 70% of which are singletons. The input for sequencing was CD4+ or CD8+ T cells sorted from blood, taken in a trial of the OX40 agonist ivuxolimab. The origin of the receptors is an adult with an advanced solid tumor such as melanoma, head and neck, liver or kidney cancer.

The J gene is TRBJ1-1, the V gene TRBV25-1, with D unresolved. The CDR3 is made up of 12 amino acids. In germline, CDR1 is MGHDK, CDR2 SYGVNS. V lost 5 bases and J lost 1, with 5 bases in between. CDR3 DNA: TGTGCCAGCAGTAATCCGAACACTGAAGCTTTCTTT. Protein sequence: CASSNPNTEAFF.

There are a few counts of this clone. The gene calls are TRBV7-3 and TRBJ1-3, with D unresolved. The germline V gene encodes CDR1 SGHTA and CDR2 FQGTGA. The CDR3 covers 13 residues. Trimming left V 6 bases short and J 3 bases short, with 9 bases between. The CDR3, as DNA: TGTGCCAGCAGTACTGGGTTTGGAAACACCATATATTTT. Its translation is CASSTGFGNTIYF.

This sequence joins TRBV5-6 and TRBJ2-7; D remains unclear. Germline lookup yields CDR1 SGHDT and CDR2 YYEEEE. The CDR3 spans 15 residues. The ends were cut back, 0 bases at V and 2 bases at J, with 12 bases in the middle. The CDR3 spells CASSLDGRTTYEQYF. For the CDR3, the DNA is TGTGCCAGCAGCTTGGACGGCAGGACCACCTACGAGCAGTACTTC.

The chain employs TRBV28 and TRBJ2-7, with 8 bases lining up with TRBD1. CDR3 size: 15 residues. Germline CDR1 reads MDHEN; CDR2 reads SYDVKM. Germline trimming cut 4 bases from V and 5 bases from J; bases unmatched to any gene: 10. In DNA, the CDR3 is TGTGCCAGCAGTTGGACTGGACAGGGAGTGGACGAGCAGTACTTC. It yields the protein CASSWTGQGVDEQYF.

In DNA, the CDR3 is TGCGCCAGCAGCCTCCTAACAACGGGCGGAATTTATGGCTACACCTTC. The encoded protein is CASSLLTTGGIYGYTF. The chain employs TRBV4-1 and TRBJ1-2; no clear D gene. This CDR3 is built from 16 residues. CDR1 and CDR2 from the germline V gene are MGHRA and YSYEKL. With 4 bases removed from V and 5 bases from J, the gap between germline ends came to 20 bases.

This clone was seen only a few times. This rearrangement joins TRBV2 to TRBJ1-5; D might be TRBD1 (5 bases). Germline CDR1 SNHLY, CDR2 FYNNEI. This CDR3 region has 14 residues. V gave up 6 bases and J gave up 6 bases, with 15 bases separating them. CDR3 nucleotides: TGTGCCAGCAGGGAGGCCGCAGGGACTCAGCCCCAGCATTTT. As protein: CASREAAGTQPQHF. The whole variable domain, filled in from reference TRBV2 and TRBJ1-5, reads EPEVTQTPSHQVTQMGQEVILRCVPISNHLYFYWYRQILGQKVEFLVSFYNNEISEKSEIFDDQFSVERPDGSNFTLKIRSTKLEDSAMYFCASREAAGTQPQHFGDGTRLSIL.

CDR3 sequence: CASSLSPTSGNEQFF. In nucleotides, the CDR3 is TGTGCCAGCAGTTTATCACCGACTAGCGGGAATGAGCAGTTCTTC. The rearrangement links TRBV27 to TRBJ2-1; 10 nucleotides align to TRBD2. After removal of 0 bases from V and 7 bases from J, the junction contained 3 bases not matched to a gene. The CDR3 has 15 residues. CDR1 and CDR2 (germline): MNHEY, SMNVEV (reference sequence).

J is TRBJ1-4 and V is TRBV7-9; no firm D call. The CDR3 length is 13 residues. Between the trimmed V and J ends, which lost 1 base and 4 bases, there was a span of 4 bases. CDR1 is SEHNR, CDR2 FQNEAQ, per germline (reference sequence). CDR3 DNA sequence: TGTGCCAGCAGCTTAGTGGATAATGAAAAACTGTTTTTT. Protein product: CASSLVDNEKLFF.

The chain couples TRBV9 to TRBJ2-3; 13 bases agree with TRBD2. This CDR3 contains 16 residues. CDR1 SGDLS and CDR2 YYNGEE come from the germline V gene. V trimming: 0 bases; J trimming: 3 bases; junction bases outside the gene matches: 1. CDR3 nucleotides: TGTGCCAGCAGCGTAGGGACTAGCGGGGGAACAGATACGCAGTATTTT. This translates into CASSVGTSGGTDTQYF.

The chain uses TRBV19 and TRBJ1-5, with D perhaps TRBD1 (6 bases). CDR1 and CDR2 (germline): LNHDA, SQIVND (reference sequence). Trimming removed 1 base from V and 7 bases from J, with 17 bases in between. The CDR3 covers 16 residues. The CDR3 coding sequence is TGTGCCAGTAGTATAGCTCGGGGGGGCGCTGGGCAGCCCCAGCATTTT. This translates into CASSIARGGAGQPQHF.

The V gene is TRBV2, the J gene TRBJ2-7; a possible D gene is TRBD1 (6 bases). This CDR3 is 14 amino acids long. Trimming took off 3 bases at V and 4 bases at J, with 13 bases between the two ends. Germline CDR1 and CDR2: SNHLY and FYNNEI. In nucleotides, the CDR3 is TGTGCCAGCAGTGACCGGGACACAGAGTACGAGCAGTACTTC. The encoded protein is CASSDRDTEYEQYF.

The J gene is TRBJ1-2, the V gene TRBV5-3, with D perhaps matching TRBD1 (5 bases). TRBV5-3 qualifies as an ORF whose function is uncertain. The CDR3 loop spans 14 amino acids. V lost 3 bases and J lost 5, with 14 bases in between. The DNA for the CDR3 is TGTGCCAGAAGCTGGGGACGGGATATTTATGGCTACACCTTC. Translated, it gives CARSWGRDIYGYTF.

This chain uses TRBV19 with TRBJ2-1, with 14 bases lining up with TRBD2. The CDR3 is 14 amino acids. Trimming took 5 bases from V and 6 from J; bases not matched to a gene: 0. Per the germline V gene, CDR1 is LNHDA and CDR2 is SQIVND (reference sequence). CDR3 bases: TGTGCCAGTAGTGGACTAGCGGGAGGCAATGAGCAGTTCTTC. Protein product: CASSGLAGGNEQFF.

The chain couples TRBV6-1 to TRBJ2-7; 8 bases line up with TRBD1. This CDR3 is built from 14 residues. CDR1 MNHNS and CDR2 SASEGT come from the germline V gene. V was clipped by 4 bases and J by 2 bases; unmatched bases: 4. The CDR3, as DNA: TGTGCCAGCAGTGGGGGACAGGAGCCCTACGAGCAGTACTTC. It yields the protein CASSGGQEPYEQYF.

The rearrangement uses TRBV29-1 and TRBJ1-2; 8 positions match TRBD1. The V gene's germline CDR1 is SQVTM and CDR2 ANQGSEA. CDR3 length equals 16 residues. Trimming removed 3 bases from V and 5 bases from J; junction bases left unmatched: 14. CDR3 amino acids: CSVEPSTPGTGYGYTF. CDR3 bases: TGCAGCGTTGAGCCTAGTACTCCCGGGACAGGTTATGGCTACACCTTC.

The CDR3 DNA is TGTGCCAGTAGTATGACTAGCGGGAGTTCAGATACGCAGTATTTT. It specifies CASSMTSGSSDTQYF. The J gene is TRBJ2-3, the V gene TRBV19; 12 bases map to TRBD2. The CDR3 contains 15 residues. V shed 3 bases, J shed 4 bases, and the junction held 2 bases outside the gene matches. CDR1 LNHDA and CDR2 SQIVND come from the germline V gene (reference sequence).

V and J are TRBV7-2 and TRBJ2-3; D not resolved. The germline V and J ends were trimmed by 6 bases and 3 bases, with 10 bases remaining between them. Germline CDR1 SGHTA, CDR2 FQGNSA. The CDR3 runs to 13 residues. CDR3 sequence reads: CASRTEETDTQYF. The CDR3 coding sequence is TGTGCCAGCAGAACCGAGGAAACAGATACGCAGTATTTT. Supplemented by reference TRBV7-2 and TRBJ2-3, the full variable domain reads GAGVSQSPSNKVTEKGKDVELRCDPISGHTALYWYRQSLGQGLEFLIYFQGNSAPDKSGLPSDRFSAERTGGSVSTLTIQRTQQEDSAVYLCASRTEETDTQYFGPGTRLTVL.

This sequence joins TRBV13 and TRBJ2-1; D might be TRBD1 or TRBD2, each matching 5 bases. V lost 0 bases, J lost 10 bases, and 13 bases lay in between. Per the germline V gene, CDR1 is PRHDT and CDR2 is FYEKMQ (reference sequence). This CDR3 contains 14 residues. The CDR3 coding sequence is TGTGCCAGCAGCTTAGGCCGTAGCCGGGACGAGCAGTTCTTC. This encodes CASSLGRSRDEQFF.

V and J are TRBV7-2 and TRBJ2-1; 8 bases fit TRBD2. The CDR3 contains 15 residues. V was clipped by 4 bases and J by 2 bases; unmatched bases: 4. The V gene's germline CDR1 is SGHTA and CDR2 FQGNSA. CDR3 residues: CASSSAGEAYNEQFF. DNA for the CDR3: TGTGCCAGCAGCTCAGCGGGAGAGGCCTACAATGAGCAGTTCTTC. Full variable domain (outside the CDR3, taken from reference TRBV7-2 and TRBJ2-1): GAGVSQSPSNKVTEKGKDVELRCDPISGHTALYWYRQSLGQGLEFLIYFQGNSAPDKSGLPSDRFSAERTGGSVSTLTIQRTQQEDSAVYLCASSSAGEAYNEQFFGPGTRLTVL.

The rearrangement links TRBV6-6 to TRBJ1-2, with D perhaps matching TRBD1 (5 bases). This CDR3 comprises 13 residues. Looked up from germline, CDR1 is MNHNY and CDR2 is SVGAGI (reference sequence). The germline V and J ends were trimmed by 7 bases and 8 bases, with 17 bases remaining between them. In DNA, the CDR3 is TGTGCCAGCACCACGGGGGGAGCGGAAGGCTACACCTTC. Its protein is CASTTGGAEGYTF.

This chain connects TRBV4-1 to TRBJ1-1; D remains ambiguous. The germline V gene encodes CDR1 MGHRA and CDR2 YSYEKL. Trimming shortened V by 0 bases and J by 9 bases, and 8 bases separated the two germline ends. The CDR3 length is 12 residues. The CDR3 here is CASSQDPDQAFF. CDR3 nucleotide sequence: TGCGCCAGCAGCCAAGATCCGGACCAAGCTTTCTTT.

The chain couples TRBV19 to TRBJ2-7; the D gene is possibly TRBD2 (5 bases). Germline V gene lookup returns CDR1 LNHDA and CDR2 SQIVND (reference sequence). V was trimmed by 4 bases and J by 4 bases, leaving 17 bases between them. The CDR3 has 15 amino acids. CDR3 in amino acids: CASSRSRDQIYEQYF. The CDR3 coding sequence is TGTGCCAGTAGTAGATCCCGGGATCAGATATACGAGCAGTACTTC.